This TCR beta chain emerged from a study of CD8 T cells in cerebrospinal fluid in Alzheimer's disease. General study results and limits: The largest CSF clone was proportionally bigger in mild cognitive impairment or Alzheimer's disease than controls.

CSF cells were profiled by 10X single-cell V(D)J and 5' expression. TCRdb re-called the 10x single-cell sequencing reads; one entry per CDR3 protein, DNA not given. This sample's table has around 1,200 distinct CDR3 sequences. The CDR3 extends over 11 amino acids. The germline CDR1 and CDR2 sequences are KGHDR and SFDVKD. This clonotype is classed as medium-sized (0.01 to 0.1%) by frequency. The antigen is undetermined. Parkinson's disease patients served as a neurodegenerative disease comparison group. For droplet-based sequencing, live CSF cells were sorted using a live/dead marker. V usage is TRBV24-1 and J usage is TRBJ1-2. The sample consisted of cerebrospinal fluid. This TCR derives from a human donor with Parkinson's disease. This CDR3 reads CATSDYYGYTF.